A single TCR beta chain is shown here with its context. Under the authors' procedure: Reference gene primer amplification yielded estimated nucleated cell counts. The method was immunoSEQ multiplex PCR; TCRdb's version includes in-frame clones alone and lacks a portion of them. V and J calls plus clone size are reproduced from that table; the DNA served to infer D and trimming. Among 200,000 to 250,000 clones listed, 75% to 90% were seen once. This sample stems from a study of blood T cell repertoires in COVID-19. Turning to the study itself: Specimens from acute and convalescent COVID-19 originated in the United States, Italy and Spain. From T cells, B-cell-depleted T cells, or PBMCs came the material, which was cDNA or gDNA.

Germline V gene sequence: CDR1 MNHNS, CDR2 SASEGT. CDR3 size: 14 residues. V shed 1 base and J 3 bases; nucleotides not matched to a gene: 3. The sequence came from a woman in her 30s who had recovered from COVID-19. The chain couples TRBV6-1 to TRBJ2-7, with TRBD1 identical over 7 bases. The specimen sequenced was peripheral blood. CDR3 in amino acids: CASSEDRGGYEQYF. The CDR3 DNA follows: TGTGCCAGCAGTGAAGACAGGGGTGGCTACGAGCAGTACTTC.